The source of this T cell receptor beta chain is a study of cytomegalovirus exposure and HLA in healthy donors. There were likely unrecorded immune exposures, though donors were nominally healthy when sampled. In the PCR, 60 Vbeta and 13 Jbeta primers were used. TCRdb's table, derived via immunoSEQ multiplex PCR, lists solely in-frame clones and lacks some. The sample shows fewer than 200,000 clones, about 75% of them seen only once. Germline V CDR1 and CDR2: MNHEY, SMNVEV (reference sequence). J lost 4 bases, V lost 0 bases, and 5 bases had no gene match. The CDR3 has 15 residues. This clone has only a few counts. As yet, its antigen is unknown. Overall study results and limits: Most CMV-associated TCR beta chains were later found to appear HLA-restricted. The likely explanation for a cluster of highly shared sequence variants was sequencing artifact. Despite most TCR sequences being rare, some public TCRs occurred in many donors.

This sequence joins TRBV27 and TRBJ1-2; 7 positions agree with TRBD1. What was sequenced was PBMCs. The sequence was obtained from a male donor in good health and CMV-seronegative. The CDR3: CASSLSGGQSYGYTF. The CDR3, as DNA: TGTGCCAGCAGTTTATCCGGGGGACAGAGCTATGGCTACACCTTC.